What follows are 25 T cell receptor beta chains derived from one specimen sequenced in a study of T cells in women clearing cervical HPV infection. Data came from immunoSEQ multiplex PCR; TCRdb stores just in-frame clones and leaves some out. This table holds about 26,000 clones. Specimen: blood buffy coat. Receptors were obtained from a woman between 18 and 70 years old with a cervical HPV16 infection that either progressed to CIN3+ or cleared (not recorded which).

Remarks on this clone: The CDR3 goes on 3 residues after the read ends, and that part is filled in from the germline J gene. The rearrangement links TRBV18 to TRBJ2-2; the D gene is possibly TRBD1 (6 bases). Germline CDR1 is KGHSH and CDR2 is LQKENI. The CDR3 consists of 15 residues. The CDR3 DNA, read in part, is TGTGCCAGCTCGCAACAGGGCTTTGGGGCCAACGTG. Translated: CASSQQGFGANV. The full CDR3 protein reads CASSQQGFGANVLFF. The full variable domain, its missing parts supplied by reference TRBV18 and TRBJ2-2, is NAGVMQNPRHLVRRRGQEARLRCSPMKGHSHVYWYRQLPEEGLKFMVYLQKENIIDESGMPKERFSAEFPKEGPSILRIQQVVRGDSAAYFCASSQQGFGANVLFFGEGSRLTVL.

Comments on this clone: The read ends 3 residues shy of where the CDR3 ends; the end is completed using the germline J gene. The chain carries TRBV7-8 and TRBJ1-1, with D uncertain. Trimming cost V 2 bases and J 2 bases, with 15 bases left between them. Germline V gene lookup returns CDR1 SGHVS and CDR2 FQNEAQ. The CDR3 runs to 16 residues. This CDR3 is CASSLKDGLRNTEAFF. The DNA read from the CDR3 is TGTGCCAGCAGCTTAAAGGACGGACTTAGAAACACTGAA. The full variable domain, with the rest looked up from reference TRBV7-8 and TRBJ1-1, is GAGVSQSPRYKVAKRGQDVALRCDPISGHVSLFWYQQALGQGPEFLTYFQNEAQLDKSGLPSDRFFAERPEGSVSTLKIQRTQQEDSAVYLCASSLKDGLRNTEAFFGQGTRLTVV.

As regards this clone: The read halts 3 residues ahead of the CDR3 end, with the missing end drawn from the germline J gene. The chain is built from TRBV7-2 and TRBJ2-3, with 7 bases fitting TRBD2. V trimming: 3 bases; J trimming: 6 bases; junction bases outside the gene matches: 6. The CDR3 has 14 amino acids. CDR1 is SGHTA and CDR2 is FQGNSA in the germline V gene. The sequenced CDR3 bases are TGTGCCAGCAGCTTGGGGGGGGGAATTGATACG. Translation gives CASSLGGGIDT. The entire CDR3 sequence reads CASSLGGGIDTQYF.

As regards this clone: Coverage ceases 3 residues before the CDR3 finishes, and the germline J gene fills in the end. Other DNA sequences in this specimen translate into the identical CDR3. J is TRBJ1-3 and V is TRBV30; D unresolved. V gave up 3 bases and J gave up 6 bases, with 21 bases separating them. The length of the CDR3 is 16 residues. Germline CDR1 is GTSNPN and CDR2 is SVGIG (reference sequence). CDR3 sequence: CAWRRLGLFPSNTIYF. The CDR3 DNA, read in part, is TGTGCCTGGAGAAGACTCGGGTTATTTCCTTCAAACACC.

With respect to this clone: The read terminates 3 residues before the CDR3 end, so the remaining end is supplied by the germline J gene. The rearrangement joins TRBV6-2 or TRBV6-3 to TRBJ1-1; D possibly corresponds to TRBD1 (6 bases). The germline V and J ends were trimmed by 4 bases and 1 base, with 19 bases remaining between them. Germline lookup yields CDR1 MNHEY and CDR2 SVGEGT. CDR3 length: 17 residues. CDR3 amino acids: CASSSQRQAWENTEAFF. The sequenced CDR3 bases are TGTGCCAGCAGTTCCCAAAGACAGGCCTGGGAGAACACTGAA.

Points on this clone: The read ends 3 residues shy of where the CDR3 ends; the end is completed using the germline J gene. The rearrangement uses TRBV13 and TRBJ1-1; D is unresolved. Germline CDR1 is PRHDT and CDR2 is FYEKMQ (reference sequence). The CDR3 contains 14 residues. V was cut by 5 bases and J by 0 bases, with 10 bases left in between. The CDR3 sequence is CASSPSQVNTEAFF. Partial CDR3 DNA: TGTGCCAGCAGCCCTTCCCAGGTGAACACTGAA.

On this clone: The read is 3 residues too short to cover the CDR3 end, so that end is filled in from the germline J gene. The chain uses TRBV4-1 and TRBJ1-2; TRBD1 aligns across 7 bases. The V gene end was trimmed by 5 bases and the J gene end by 5 bases; junction bases not matched to a gene: 11. The germline CDR1 and CDR2 sequences are MGHRA and YSYEKL. This CDR3 has 15 amino acids. The sequenced CDR3 bases are TGCGCCAGCAGCTATACGACAGGGATTATTTATGGC. As protein: CASSYTTGIIYG. The full CDR3 is CASSYTTGIIYGYTF.

On this clone: The read gets to within 3 residues of the CDR3 end, and the germline J gene fills in the rest. This chain connects TRBV5-1 to TRBJ2-3; 12 bases align to TRBD2. The V gene end was trimmed by 0 bases and the J gene end by 6 bases; junction bases not matched to a gene: 11. The germline V gene has CDR1 SGHRS and CDR2 YFSETQ. The CDR3 contains 18 residues. The CDR3 here is CASSLAASGRALQDTQYF. CDR3 DNA (partial): TGCGCCAGCAGCTTGGCCGCTAGCGGGAGGGCACTTCAGGATACG. The variable domain in full, with the rest retrieved from reference TRBV5-1 and TRBJ2-3, is KAGVTQTPRYLIKTRGQQVTLSCSPISGHRSVSWYQQTPGQGLQFLFEYFSETQRNKGNFPGRFSGRQFSNSRSEMNVSTLELGDSALYLCASSLAASGRALQDTQYFGPGTRLTVL.

With respect to this clone: The CDR3 extends 3 residues past the end of the read, so its final part is completed from the germline J gene. The chain uses TRBV18 and TRBJ2-7; unclear D gene. The CDR3 loop spans 12 amino acids. The germline V gene has CDR1 KGHSH and CDR2 LQKENI. The ends were cut back, 5 bases at V and 2 bases at J, with 7 bases in the middle. The CDR3: CASSSPPYEQYF. The CDR3 bases that were read are TGTGCCAGCTCATCTCCCCCCTACGAG.

Comment on this clone: The CDR3 is cut off 3 residues early in the read; its end comes from the germline J gene. The J gene is TRBJ2-7, the V gene TRBV2, with TRBD1 matching 7 bases. CDR3 length: 14 amino acids. The germline gives CDR1 SNHLY, CDR2 FYNNEI. V was clipped by 5 bases and J by 2 bases; unmatched bases: 6. CDR3 bases read: TGTGCCAGCAGTCTGGGACAGCAGACCTACGAG. As protein: CASSLGQQTYE. The whole CDR3 reads CASSLGQQTYEQYF.

As regards this clone: Sequencing ends 3 residues short of the CDR3 end; the germline J gene provides the rest. V gene TRBV5-1 combines with J gene TRBJ2-3; 9 bases align to TRBD1. The CDR3 sequence is 15 residues long. Germline V CDR1 and CDR2: SGHRS, YFSETQ. V dropped 8 bases and J dropped 2; count of bases not matched to a gene: 9. Partial CDR3 DNA: TGCGCCAGTACTACCGGGACAGGGTCCACAGATACG. As protein: CASTTGTGSTDT. The whole CDR3 sequence reads CASTTGTGSTDTQYF.

Remarks on this clone: From the germline J gene comes the end of the CDR3, since the read stops 3 residues before it. The gene calls are TRBV5-8 and TRBJ2-3; the D is unclear. From germline, CDR1 is SGHTS and CDR2 YDEGEE. V lost 0 bases to trimming and J lost 1 base, with 6 bases between them. This CDR3 contains 14 residues. CDR3 in amino acids: CASSLDVGTDTQYF. Partial CDR3 DNA: TGTGCCAGCAGCTTGGATGTCGGCACAGATACG.

The sequenced part of the CDR3 DNA is TGTGCCAGCAGAAAAGGTGACAGTCCTAACTATGGC. Translating gives CASRKGDSPNYG. The whole CDR3 sequence reads CASRKGDSPNYGYTF. This chain uses TRBV7-9 with TRBJ1-2; D is possibly TRBD1 (5 bases). The CDR3 is cut off 3 residues early in the read; its end comes from the germline J gene. V was trimmed by 6 bases and J by 0 bases, leaving 14 bases between them. Germline CDR1 reads SEHNR; CDR2 reads FQNEAQ (reference sequence). The CDR3 runs 15 residues.

Notes on this clone: The CDR3 is cut off 3 residues early in the read; its end comes from the germline J gene. The chain employs TRBV19 and TRBJ2-3, with 7 bases fitting TRBD1. This CDR3 comprises 13 residues. CDR1 and CDR2 (germline): LNHDA, SQIVND (reference sequence). The CDR3 sequence is CASNGPQGETQYF. Partial CDR3 DNA: TGTGCCAGTAATGGCCCCCAGGGGGAGACG.

As to this clone: From the germline J gene comes the end of the CDR3, since the read stops 3 residues before it. The V call is TRBV18, the J call TRBJ1-2; D might be TRBD1 (6 bases). The CDR3 runs to 15 residues. The V end was cut by 3 bases, the J end by 1 base, with 12 bases between. Germline values: CDR1 KGHSH, CDR2 LQKENI. CDR3 loop: CASSPRGQSNYGYTF. The sequenced CDR3 bases are TGTGCCAGCTCACCTAGAGGACAGAGTAACTATGGC.

CDR3 residues: CSVEGRLKETQYF. The part of the CDR3 DNA that was read is TGCAGCGTTGAAGGCAGGTTGAAAGAGACC. The chain is built from TRBV29-1 and TRBJ2-5; D gene uncertain. The CDR3 extends 3 residues past the end of the read, so its final part is completed from the germline J gene. The germline gives CDR1 SQVTM, CDR2 ANQGSEA. The CDR3 loop spans 13 amino acids. V was pared by 1 base and J by 3 bases, with 9 bases between. Complete variable domain (other parts from reference TRBV29-1 and TRBJ2-5): SAVISQKPSRDICQRGTSLTIQCQVDSQVTMMFWYRQQPGQSLTLIATANQGSEATYESGFVIDKFPISRPNLTFSTLTVSNMSPEDSSIYLCSVEGRLKETQYFGPGTRLLVL.

With respect to this clone: Read data end 3 residues before the CDR3 end; the end is taken from the germline J gene. The rearrangement links TRBV18 to TRBJ2-2; 10 bases fit TRBD1. The CDR3 has 15 residues. The germline CDR1 and CDR2 sequences are KGHSH and LQKENI. The sequenced part of the CDR3 DNA is TGTGCCAGCTCATCCCGACAGGGGGCCGGTGAAAAG. Encoded protein: CASSSRQGAGEK. The complete CDR3 protein is CASSSRQGAGEKLFF.

Regarding this clone: The read comes to an end 3 residues before the CDR3 does, leaving the germline J gene to fill in the end. The V gene is TRBV9, the J gene TRBJ2-3, with a weak D call TRBD1 (5 bases). Germline values: CDR1 SGDLS, CDR2 YYNGEE. V was clipped by 0 bases and J by 2 bases, with 13 bases between them. The CDR3 loop spans 16 amino acids. The CDR3 loop is CASSVGSGMNTDTQYF. Incomplete CDR3 DNA: TGTGCCAGCAGCGTAGGGTCAGGGATGAACACAGATACG.

CDR3 protein: CASSRKTGQPYGQYF. Partial CDR3 DNA: TGTGCCAGCAGCCGTAAAACGGGACAGCCCTATGGT. This rearrangement joins TRBV7-2 to TRBJ2-4, with 7 bases matching TRBD1. The CDR3 goes on 3 residues after the read ends, and that part is filled in from the germline J gene. CDR3 length equals 15 residues. Germline assignment: CDR1 SGHTA and CDR2 FQGNSA.

A note on this clone: The CDR3 goes on 3 residues after the read ends, and that part is filled in from the germline J gene. This chain uses TRBV11-2 with TRBJ1-1; D ambiguous. The CDR3 extends over 15 amino acids. The V end was cut by 0 bases, the J end by 6 bases, with 14 bases between. CDR1 SGHAT and CDR2 FQNNGV come from the germline V gene. The sequenced part of the CDR3 DNA is TGTGCCAGCAGCTTAGATAATGGGCCAGGCGCTGAA. It is translated as CASSLDNGPGAE. The CDR3 in its entirety is CASSLDNGPGAEAFF.

With respect to this clone: The CDR3 extends 3 residues past the end of the read, so its final part is completed from the germline J gene. J is TRBJ1-2 and V is TRBV20-1, with 7 bases fitting TRBD1. J gave up 6 bases and V 3 bases, and 16 bases lay outside the gene matches. Germline loops: CDR1 DFQATT, CDR2 SNEGSKA (reference sequence). This CDR3 comprises 16 residues. CDR3 DNA, as far as it was read: TGCAGTGCTAGTACCATAATCCCAGGGGGAATAAATGGC. Protein sequence: CSASTIIPGGING. The CDR3 as a whole reads CSASTIIPGGINGYTF.

As to this clone: Read sequence stops 3 residues before the CDR3 end, and the germline J gene provides the missing end. The gene calls are TRBV19 and TRBJ1-4; 8 nucleotides match TRBD1. The CDR3 contains 15 residues. Germline V gene data show CDR1 as LNHDA and CDR2 as SQIVND (reference sequence). V was pared by 3 bases and J by 6 bases, with 6 bases of the junction left unmatched. CDR3 bases read: TGTGCCAGTAGTATCTGGGGACAGGCCGATGAAAAA. This translates into CASSIWGQADEK. The whole CDR3 protein reads CASSIWGQADEKLFF.

About this clone itself: The read ends 3 residues before the CDR3 terminus; that terminus is restored from the germline J gene. J is TRBJ2-1 and V is TRBV2; D might be TRBD1 or TRBD2, each matching 5 bases. V lost 10 bases, J lost 0 bases, and 19 bases lay in between. The CDR3 loop spans 16 amino acids. Germline assignment: CDR1 SNHLY and CDR2 FYNNEI. The part of the CDR3 DNA that was read is TGTGCCACCCTTATGAGAGGGGCAAACTCCTACAATGAG. Its protein is CATLMRGANSYNE. Given in full, the CDR3 is CATLMRGANSYNEQFF.

Notes on this clone: From the germline J gene comes the end of the CDR3, since the read stops 3 residues before it. The chain joins TRBV20-1 to TRBJ2-2, with TRBD1 matching 8 bases. Unmatched junction bases numbered 6, after V lost 1 base and J lost 5 bases. The CDR3 length is 15 residues. Per germline, CDR1 DFQATT and CDR2 SNEGSKA (reference sequence). The part of the CDR3 DNA that was read is TGCAGTGCTAGAGCAGGCAGGGGGCTAACCGGGGAG. Translation gives CSARAGRGLTGE. The CDR3 reads in full as CSARAGRGLTGELFF.

Concerning this clone: The read terminates 3 residues before the CDR3 end, so the remaining end is supplied by the germline J gene. The rearrangement uses TRBV7-6 and TRBJ1-2; possible D gene TRBD1, 6 bases. The germline gives CDR1 SGHVS, CDR2 FNYEAQ. This CDR3 spans 15 amino acids. The CDR3 bases that were read are TGTGCCAGCAGCCACGTGGGGACATATTCCTACGAC. It codes for CASSHVGTYSYD. The full CDR3 protein is CASSHVGTYSYDYTF.